These T cell receptor beta chains were read from a single sample in a study of early T cells in non-severe SARS-CoV-2 infection. TCRdb reprocessed the 5' RACE reads with MiXCR, giving one entry per CDR3 protein. The table has about 59,000 distinct CDR3 sequences, 12% seen once. Source material: whole blood. Receptors were obtained from an adult who was a healthcare worker with PCR-confirmed SARS-CoV-2 infection or an uninfected control (not recorded which). Both conserved end residues are part of each CDR3. Only part of the rows carry a size: once, few, many, or a class if the clone is expanded.

j_gene | abundance | v_gene | CDR3aa
TRBJ2-4 | NA | TRBV18 | CASSQVQSLAKNIQYF
TRBJ2-2 | NA | TRBV2 | CAYDRVNTGELFF
TRBJ1-1 | many | TRBV5-1 | CASSLVSAPGYTEAFF
TRBJ1-1 | NA | TRBV21-1 | CASSNDAEAFF
TRBJ1-3 | many | TRBV20-1 | CSARVVTGANTIYF
TRBJ2-5 | few | TRBV28 | CASRSERGPQETQYF
TRBJ2-7 | NA | TRBV29-1 | CSVLSYYEQYF
TRBJ2-3 | few | TRBV7-2 | CASSLAVVSSPTDTQYF
TRBJ2-1 | few | TRBV10-3 | CAISGELAGSGEQFF
TRBJ2-3 | once | TRBV6-2/TRBV6-3 | CASSLPAGGQLDTQYF
TRBJ2-7 | few | TRBV30 | CAWSVPSGGSYEQYF
TRBJ2-3 | NA | TRBV4-3 | CASSQAAGDGDTQYF
TRBJ2-1 | many | TRBV15 | CATSGPSGGVGNEQFF
TRBJ2-2 | few | TRBV6-5 | CASSYDSSRFTGELFF
TRBJ1-6 | NA | TRBV6-5 | CASSYQPSPAHSPLHF
TRBJ2-7 | NA | TRBV4-3 | CASSQDRAGGGFGYEQYF
TRBJ1-3 | few | TRBV7-8 | CASSIGTPSGNTIYF
TRBJ1-6 | NA | TRBV7-2 | CASSLWGRGPSPLHF
TRBJ2-2 | NA | TRBV27 | CASSPLQSTGELFF
TRBJ1-2 | NA | TRBV20-1 | CSAIDWDPRSPNYGYTF
TRBJ2-1 | NA | TRBV3-1 | CASSQRDSLGEQFF
TRBJ1-2 | NA | TRBV20-1 | CSAPRGQNYGYTF
TRBJ1-5 | few | TRBV7-9 | CASSFSQGRGDQPQHF
TRBJ1-5 | few | TRBV7-2 | CASSSQSQGTPQHF
TRBJ1-1 | NA | TRBV11-2 | CASSPSRGWVTEAFF
TRBJ2-3 | NA | TRBV20-1 | CSAGQGAKDTQYF
TRBJ1-4 | NA | TRBV7-8 | CASSLTGTGGPEKLFF
TRBJ2-5 | NA | TRBV3-1 | CASSQYPGLAKETQYF
TRBJ2-2 | few | TRBV6-5 | CASSYPGTGGNGELFF
TRBJ1-1 | NA | TRBV2 | CASRKDRDRNTEAFF
TRBJ1-2 | many | TRBV20-1 | CSARDEGAGYGYTF
TRBJ1-4 | many | TRBV6-5 | CASSSIQGTNEKLFF
TRBJ2-3 | many | TRBV12-3/TRBV12-4 | CASSLSPDTQYF
TRBJ1-1 | many | TRBV19 | CASRNTGTGGTEAFF
TRBJ1-2 | few | TRBV20-1 | CSARAGSYGYTF
TRBJ2-7 | few | TRBV20-1 | CSAAGGGYEQYF
TRBJ2-2 | few | TRBV11-3 | CASSYGTGRAGELFF
TRBJ2-3 | NA | TRBV30 | CAWTQPGGADTQYF
TRBJ2-1 | NA | TRBV6-8 | CASAPLRAGGLKSYNEQFF
TRBJ1-4 | many | TRBV20-1 | CSARGGGGEKLFF
TRBJ2-6 | few | TRBV5-1 | CASSFSGTGNSGANVLTF
TRBJ1-1 | NA | TRBV11-2 | CASSLQRGHTEAFF
TRBJ2-7 | NA | TRBV6-5 | CASSLGLRYEQYF
TRBJ2-1 | NA | TRBV3-1 | CASSQEVLGGNEQFF
TRBJ2-7 | few | TRBV21-1 | CASSKTGHQIFYEQYF
TRBJ2-4 | NA | TRBV7-9 | CASSPGEGNIQYF
TRBJ2-1 | many | TRBV10-2 | CASTAGSYNEQFF
TRBJ2-2 | NA | TRBV7-9 | CASNLAAGGRRTGELFF
TRBJ1-2 | NA | TRBV7-8 | CASSPRVTANYGYTF
TRBJ1-1 | many | TRBV2 | CASSEVAWGGGNTEAFF
TRBJ2-1 | NA | TRBV28 | CASREGAGVNEQFF
TRBJ1-2 | NA | TRBV7-2 | CASSLVVAAEGYTF
TRBJ1-5 | NA | TRBV12-3/TRBV12-4 | CASGPGQPQHF
TRBJ1-1 | NA | TRBV30 | CAWSVGASGAEAFF
TRBJ1-1 | many | TRBV12-3/TRBV12-4 | CASRTASSNTEAFF
TRBJ2-4 | many | TRBV20-1 | CSAVPLAKNIQYF
TRBJ1-5 | many | TRBV28 | CASSILGVNQPQHF
TRBJ2-3 | many | TRBV3-1 | CASSQDKSRTQYF